One sample yielded the 12 T cell receptor beta chains listed below, sequenced in a study of T cell repertoires in cytomegalovirus infection. TCRdb re-analysed the reads in MiXCR, keeping a single row per CDR3 protein. The table has some 77,000 distinct CDR3 sequences, roughly 3.7% seen once. The specimen was PBMCs. All receptors come from a human donor in good health (CMV status not recorded). Some clones in this sample may be carry-over from other donors' samples.

This clonotype was picked up many times. The chain recombines TRBV28 with TRBJ1-5; maybe TRBD1 (5 bases). The germline V and J ends were trimmed by 3 bases and 2 bases, with 14 bases remaining between them. CDR1 is MDHEN, CDR2 SYDVKM, per germline. This CDR3 region has 16 residues. This CDR3 is CASSLRQGSRNQPQHF. In DNA form, the CDR3 reads TGTGCCAGCAGTTTGCGGCAGGGTTCGCGCAATCAGCCCCAGCATTTT.

This clonotype was seen many times. This chain uses TRBV5-1 with TRBJ2-5; 9 bases are shared with TRBD2. Germline loops: CDR1 SGHRS, CDR2 YFSETQ. J was trimmed by 7 bases and V by 3 bases; bases with no gene match: 13. This CDR3 is built from 16 residues. CDR3 bases: TGCGCCAGCAGCTCATCATCCGGGACTAGCCCAGGGACCCAGTACTTC. It specifies CASSSSSGTSPGTQYF.

This clonotype was seen repeatedly, ten times or more. V and J are TRBV28 and TRBJ2-5; the match to TRBD2 covers 11 bases. Germline values: CDR1 MDHEN, CDR2 SYDVKM. The CDR3 is 16 residues long. V lost 6 bases and J lost 7; bases outside the gene matches: 13. The CDR3 sequence: CASRDLAGGLTRTQYF. The CDR3 region has the DNA TGTGCCAGCAGAGACCTAGCGGGGGGACTAACCAGGACCCAGTACTTC.

Many counts were recorded for this clonotype. The chain is built from TRBV19 and TRBJ1-1, with 7 bases aligning to TRBD1. This CDR3 is 12 amino acids long. Germline CDR1 and CDR2: LNHDA and SQIVND (reference sequence). The ends lost 10 bases at V and 7 bases at J; junction bases unmatched: 9. CDR3 residues: CATSGGGDEAFF. CDR3 sequence (DNA): TGTGCCACATCGGGAGGGGGCGATGAAGCTTTCTTT.

This clonotype was seen at least ten times. The chain combines TRBV7-2 with TRBJ1-6; the match to TRBD1 covers 9 bases. V was pared by 4 bases and J by 9 bases, with 7 bases of the junction left unmatched. The CDR3 spans 15 residues. The V gene's germline CDR1 is SGHTA and CDR2 FQGNSA. The CDR3 DNA is TGTGCCAGCAGCTCAACTCCGGGACAGGGTTCACCCCTCCACTTT. This sequence encodes CASSSTPGQGSPLHF.

This clonotype was recorded many times. The V gene is TRBV7-2, the J gene TRBJ1-2; D is unclear. CDR3 length equals 12 residues. Germline assignment: CDR1 SGHTA and CDR2 FQGNSA. Trimming removed 4 bases from V and 5 bases from J, with 8 bases in between. This CDR3 is CASSSTGYGYTF. DNA for the CDR3: TGTGCCAGCAGCTCTACGGGGTATGGCTACACCTTC.

This clonotype was observed many times. This rearrangement joins TRBV20-1 to TRBJ1-6; 9 nucleotides line up with TRBD1. Germline values: CDR1 DFQATT, CDR2 SNEGSKA (reference sequence). The CDR3 is made up of 12 amino acids. The J segment lost 9 bases and the V segment lost 8 bases, leaving 5 bases of the junction unmatched. CDR3: CSPPGQGSPLHF. As DNA, the CDR3 is TGCAGTCCTCCGGGACAGGGTTCACCCCTCCACTTT.

Many counts were recorded for this clonotype. The gene calls are TRBV7-6 and TRBJ1-5; maybe TRBD1 (6 bases). Trimming took 5 bases from V and 4 from J, leaving 9 bases between them. CDR3 length: 13 residues. Germline assignment: CDR1 SGHVS and CDR2 FNYEAQ. CDR3 loop: CASSLDRNQPQHF. In DNA form, the CDR3 reads TGTGCCAGCAGCCTGGACAGAAATCAGCCCCAGCATTTT.

This clonotype was observed at least ten times. The chain uses TRBV12-3 or TRBV12-4 and TRBJ1-6, with D maybe TRBD1 (6 bases). Trimming stripped 5 bases from V and 3 bases from J, with 11 bases between. The CDR3 has 15 residues. The chain's CDR3 is CASSVNRDYNSPLHF. CDR3 DNA sequence: TGTGCCAGCAGTGTTAACAGGGACTATAATTCACCCCTCCACTTT.

This clonotype has ten or more counts. The chain joins TRBV3-1 to TRBJ1-6; D remains unclear. Germline values: CDR1 LGHDT, CDR2 YNNKEL (reference sequence). The CDR3 sequence is 16 residues long. Deletions cut 0 bases from V and 11 bases from J, with 17 bases between. This CDR3 is CASSQEKRPTNTPLHF. DNA for the CDR3: TGTGCCAGCAGCCAAGAAAAAAGACCCACCAACACACCCCTCCACTTT.

This clonotype came up many times. J is TRBJ2-7 and V is TRBV7-4; D is undetermined. This CDR3 is built from 11 residues. The germline V gene encodes CDR1 SGHVT and CDR2 SQSDAQ. The germline V and J ends were trimmed by 2 bases and 5 bases, with 4 bases remaining between them. DNA for the CDR3: TGTGCCAGCAGCTTATTAAACGAGCAGTACTTC. It is translated as CASSLLNEQYF.

Worth noting for this clonotype: A read error is possible here, since a much larger clone lies one base away. It is likely a read error, because the conserved phenylalanine at the end of the CDR3 is missing. Here the CDR3 reads CASSEEFYGYTL. CDR3 in DNA: TGTGCCAGCAGTGAGGAGTTCTATGGCTACACCTTA. The chain recombines TRBV2 with TRBJ1-2; D is unclear. This CDR3 region has 12 residues. V was clipped by 3 bases and J by 4 bases, with 6 bases between them. Germline V gene data show CDR1 as SNHLY and CDR2 as FYNNEI.